One sample yielded the 23 T cell receptor beta chains listed below, sequenced in a study of OX40 agonist ivuxolimab in advanced cancers. Generated by immunoSEQ multiplex PCR, the TCRdb table keeps only in-frame clones and is missing some. The repertoire consists of some 90,000 clones, with around nine tenths occurring once and the leading ten covering approximately 0.3%. The sequenced sample was CD4+ or CD8+ T cells sorted from blood, obtained in a trial of the OX40 agonist ivuxolimab. Every receptor here comes from an adult with an advanced solid tumor such as melanoma, head and neck, liver or kidney cancer.

The V and J genes are TRBV6-5 and TRBJ2-5; 8 nucleotides agree with TRBD1. V trimming: 0 bases; J trimming: 4 bases; junction bases outside the gene matches: 4. Germline V CDR1 and CDR2: MNHEY, SVGAGI. This CDR3 spans 15 amino acids. The CDR3 region has the DNA TGTGCCAGCAGTTACTCAGGGACAGGTTCAGAGACCCAGTACTTC. This translates into CASSYSGTGSETQYF.

The rearrangement links TRBV30 to TRBJ1-2; D remains unclear. Germline CDR1 is GTSNPN and CDR2 is SVGIG (reference sequence). This CDR3 is 14 amino acids long. The V end lost 4 bases, the J end lost 5 bases, and 17 bases lay between the germline ends. The CDR3 sequence: CAWMAGSNLYGYTF. CDR3 nucleotide sequence: TGTGCCTGGATGGCCGGGTCCAACCTTTATGGCTACACCTTC.

The chain uses TRBV21-1 and TRBJ2-7; the table's D call, TRBD2, has no DNA check behind it. TRBV21-1 constitutes a pseudogene. There are 14 residues in the CDR3. CDR3 in amino acids: CASGLRWVGNEQYF. CDR3 in DNA: TGTGCCAGCGGACTCAGGTGGGTTGGCAACGAGCAGTACTTC.

V is TRBV11-2 and J is TRBJ2-4, with 8 nucleotides matching TRBD2. Losses at the gene ends were 3 bases for V and 16 bases for J; bases not matched to a gene: 5. The CDR3 runs 11 residues. The germline V gene encodes CDR1 SGHAT and CDR2 FQNNGV. The CDR3 sequence: CASSFRGGFYF. CDR3 coding DNA: TGTGCCAGCAGCTTTCGCGGGGGGTTTTACTTC.

The chain combines TRBV6-1 with TRBJ1-4, with D possibly TRBD1 on 6 matching bases. Germline-derived CDR1 and CDR2 are MNHNS and SASEGT. CDR3 size: 15 residues. Trimming pared 3 bases from V and 5 bases from J, leaving 13 bases between. In DNA form, the CDR3 reads TGTGCCAGCAGTGAGGGGGGGGCGCGAAATGAAAAACTGTTTTTT. Amino acid sequence: CASSEGGARNEKLFF.

This clone showed up just a few times. This sequence joins TRBV4-1 and TRBJ2-3, with 7 bases that match TRBD2. CDR3 length: 15 amino acids. Germline loops: CDR1 MGHRA, CDR2 YSYEKL. Trimming removed 0 bases from V and 6 bases from J; junction bases left unmatched: 6. The CDR3 bases are TGCGCCAGCAGCCAAGATACGGGGGGTCGGGATACGCAGTATTTT. This encodes CASSQDTGGRDTQYF.

The chain links TRBV7-7 to TRBJ2-1; 11 nucleotides agree with TRBD2. CDR1 is SSHAT, CDR2 FNYEAQ, per germline (reference sequence). The CDR3 has 15 residues. V gave up 5 bases and J gave up 6 bases; unmatched junction bases: 6. CDR3 residues: CASSPGTSGSNEQFF. CDR3 DNA sequence: TGTGCCAGCAGCCCAGGGACTAGCGGCTCCAATGAGCAGTTCTTC.

The DNA for the CDR3 is TGTGCCAGTAGTATTAGGTCTATAGGACGTAACTCTGGAAACACCATATATTTT. This gives the protein CASSIRSIGRNSGNTIYF. This sequence joins TRBV19 and TRBJ1-3; D is uncertain. Trimming took 3 bases from V and 0 from J, leaving 18 bases between them. Germline V gene lookup returns CDR1 LNHDA and CDR2 SQIVND (reference sequence). The CDR3 has 18 amino acids. The whole variable domain, filled in from reference TRBV19 and TRBJ1-3, reads DGGITQSPKYLFRKEGQNVTLSCEQNLNHDAMYWYRQDPGQGLRLIYYSQIVNDFQKGDIAEGYSVSREKKESFPLTVTSAQKNPTAFYLCASSIRSIGRNSGNTIYFGEGSWLTVV.

The chain couples TRBV9 to TRBJ2-3; TRBD2 might be the D (7 bases). CDR1 and CDR2 (germline): SGDLS, YYNGEE. V lost 8 bases to trimming and J lost 1 base, with 11 bases between them. The CDR3 length is 13 residues. The CDR3 DNA sequence: TGTGCCAGTGGGAGGGGGGGCACAGATACGCAGTATTTT. It encodes CASGRGGTDTQYF.

The chain is built from TRBV19 and TRBJ2-7, with TRBD2 identical over 8 bases. Germline trimming cut 2 bases from V and 6 bases from J; bases unmatched to any gene: 9. CDR3 length: 15 residues. Germline-derived CDR1 and CDR2 are LNHDA and SQIVND (reference sequence). CDR3 loop: CASSITTSGTPEQYF. The DNA for the CDR3 is TGTGCCAGTAGTATAACAACTAGCGGTACCCCCGAGCAGTACTTC.

This chain connects TRBV13 to TRBJ2-2; D gene unclear. This CDR3 is 14 amino acids long. Per the germline V gene, CDR1 is PRHDT and CDR2 is FYEKMQ (reference sequence). Trimming cost V 1 base and J 4 bases, with 7 bases left between them. In nucleotides, the CDR3 is TGTGCCAGCAGCTTAGTACATGCCACCGGGGAGCTGTTTTTT. Protein sequence: CASSLVHATGELFF.

Only a few counts were recorded for this clone. The chain employs TRBV12-5 and TRBJ2-7; 7 bases fit TRBD2. Trimming took 6 bases from V and 4 from J; bases not matched to a gene: 9. Per germline, CDR1 LGHNT and CDR2 FRNRAP. CDR3 length: 14 residues. The CDR3 loop reads CASGVGGVAYEQYF. DNA for the CDR3: TGTGCTAGTGGCGTTGGGGGGGTCGCGTACGAGCAGTACTTC.

Written as DNA, the CDR3 is TGTGCCAGCCTCGGCCCGAACACTGAAGCTTTCTTT. The encoded protein is CASLGPNTEAFF. The chain joins TRBV2 to TRBJ1-1, with D hard to call. Germline CDR1 SNHLY, CDR2 FYNNEI. The germline V and J ends were trimmed by 8 bases and 1 base, with 8 bases remaining between them. The CDR3 covers 12 residues.

The chain joins TRBV6-5 to TRBJ1-2; D is unclear. Per the germline V gene, CDR1 is MNHEY and CDR2 is SVGAGI. Trimming left V 6 bases short and J 3 bases short, with 17 bases between. The CDR3 runs to 15 residues. CDR3 region: CASSPNTDIHYGYTF. The CDR3 nucleotides read TGTGCCAGCAGCCCAAATACAGACATTCACTATGGCTACACCTTC.

This clone has more than one count but fewer than ten. The CDR3 DNA follows: TGCAGCGTTGCCCCAGGCGGGGCCACCGGGGAGCTGTTTTTT. It specifies CSVAPGGATGELFF. This chain uses TRBV29-1 with TRBJ2-2; TRBD2 might be the D (6 bases). V was trimmed by 4 bases and J by 4 bases, leaving 13 bases between them. The CDR3 extends over 14 amino acids. Germline V gene sequence: CDR1 SQVTM, CDR2 ANQGSEA.

This clone was detected only a few times. V gene TRBV5-1 combines with J gene TRBJ1-2; D is unclear. Per the germline V gene, CDR1 is SGHRS and CDR2 is YFSETQ. V gave up 6 bases and J gave up 7 bases, with 13 bases separating them. CDR3 length: 12 amino acids. Here the CDR3 reads CASTKGSGGYTF. The DNA of the CDR3 is TGCGCCAGCACCAAAGGGTCGGGTGGCTACACCTTC.

The rearrangement uses TRBV14 and TRBJ2-6; D remains ambiguous. The V gene lost 4 bases and the J gene lost 0 bases, with 16 bases spanning the gap. Germline lookup yields CDR1 SGHDN and CDR2 FVKESK. The CDR3 runs 18 residues. The CDR3 loop is CASSPKTWVYSGANVLTF. For the CDR3, the DNA is TGTGCCAGCAGCCCTAAGACATGGGTTTACTCTGGGGCCAACGTCCTGACTTTC. Looking up the rest from reference TRBV14 and TRBJ2-6 gives the full variable domain: EAGVTQFPSHSVIEKGQTVTLRCDPISGHDNLYWYRRVMGKEIKFLLHFVKESKQDESGMPNNRFLAERTGGTYSTLKVQPAELEDSGVYFCASSPKTWVYSGANVLTFGAGSRLTVL.

The rearrangement joins TRBV18 to TRBJ2-1; D is unresolved. CDR1 KGHSH and CDR2 LQKENI come from the germline V gene. This CDR3 region has 13 residues. The V end was cut by 0 bases, the J end by 6 bases, with 6 bases between. The CDR3 protein is CASSPPQVNEQFF. CDR3 DNA: TGTGCCAGCTCACCACCCCAGGTCAATGAGCAGTTCTTC.

The gene calls are TRBV4-2 and TRBJ2-3; 13 bases match TRBD2. Germline V lookup: CDR1 LGHNA, CDR2 YNFKEQ. J gave up 8 bases and V 2 bases, and 13 bases lay outside the gene matches. The CDR3 has 18 amino acids. The CDR3 DNA is TGTGCCAGCAGCCAACCGGGACTAGCGGGGTCGGGGATGGGTACGCAGTATTTT. This sequence encodes CASSQPGLAGSGMGTQYF.

This clone was counted once. The chain joins TRBV6-6 to TRBJ2-7; tentatively, D is TRBD1 (6 bases). Trimming pared 3 bases from V and 4 bases from J, leaving 16 bases between. The CDR3 length is 15 residues. Germline V gene lookup returns CDR1 MNHNY and CDR2 SVGAGI (reference sequence). The CDR3 loop reads CASSYIWDTKYEQYF. The CDR3 region has the DNA TGTGCCAGCAGTTATATCTGGGACACGAAGTACGAGCAGTACTTC.

The genes are TRBV10-2 and TRBJ1-1, with D perhaps TRBD1 (5 bases). The length of the CDR3 is 15 residues. The germline V and J ends were trimmed by 6 bases and 5 bases, with 19 bases remaining between them. Germline CDR1 is WSHSY and CDR2 is SAAADI. CDR3 sequence reads: CASREGPHTGTEAFF. The CDR3 DNA reads as TGCGCCAGCAGAGAGGGACCCCACACGGGGACTGAAGCTTTCTTT.

The rearrangement uses TRBV5-8 and TRBJ1-1; D unresolved. The CDR3 totals 14 residues. The V end lost 1 base, the J end lost 0 bases, and 7 bases lay between the germline ends. The germline V gene has CDR1 SGHTS and CDR2 YDEGEE. As DNA, the CDR3 is TGTGCCAGCAGCTTGAGAGGGATGAACACTGAAGCTTTCTTT. Encoded protein: CASSLRGMNTEAFF. Combining the CDR3 with reference TRBV5-8 and TRBJ1-1 gives the whole variable domain EAGVTQSPTHLIKTRGQQATLRCSPISGHTSVYWYQQALGLGLQFLLWYDEGEERNRGNFPPRFSGRQFPNYSSELNVNALELEDSALYLCASSLRGMNTEAFFGQGTRLTVV.

The chain links TRBV5-4 to TRBJ2-1; 12 bases are shared with TRBD2. J gave up 9 bases and V 2 bases, and 6 bases lay outside the gene matches. The germline gives CDR1 SGHNT, CDR2 YYREEE (reference sequence). The CDR3 spans 15 residues. The CDR3 sequence is CASSLDGLAGSEQFF. CDR3 DNA: TGTGCCAGCAGCTTAGATGGACTAGCGGGATCTGAGCAGTTCTTC.